These T cell receptor beta chains were read from a single sample in a study of cytomegalovirus exposure and HLA in healthy donors. Clones were read by immunoSEQ multiplex PCR, and TCRdb kept only the in-frame ones, dropping some. The sample contains about 160,000 clones, more than 75% of which appear only once. The sample consisted of PBMCs. These receptors were collected from a man aged 18 to 30 in good health and CMV-seropositive. Both conserved end residues are part of each CDR3. Each record gives: CDR3 length, V gene, D gene, clone size, J gene, CDR3 protein, CDR3 DNA. D genes are given only for firm matches. Not all rows give a size; the values are once, few, many and, for expanded clones, a class.

cdr3_length: 15; v_call: TRBV5-1; d_call: .; clone_size: .; j_call: TRBJ1-2; cdr3_aa: CASSSEGQGNYGYTF; cdr3_nt: TGCGCCAGCAGCTCGGAGGGGCAAGGGAACTATGGCTACACCTTC
cdr3_length: 13; v_call: TRBV5-1; d_call: .; clone_size: .; j_call: TRBJ2-1; cdr3_aa: CASSLDKYNEQFF; cdr3_nt: TGCGCCAGCAGCTTGGATAAATACAATGAGCAGTTCTTC
cdr3_length: 16; v_call: TRBV15; d_call: .; clone_size: .; j_call: TRBJ1-1; cdr3_aa: CATSRGAVGAGEKKIF; cdr3_nt: TGTGCCACCAGCAGGGGTGCGGTAGGGGCGGGGGAGAAGAAGATCTTT
cdr3_length: 16; v_call: TRBV5-8; d_call: .; clone_size: .; j_call: TRBJ1-4; cdr3_aa: CASSLAGVAGNEKLFF; cdr3_nt: TGTGCCAGCAGCTTGGCCGGGGTTGCCGGGAATGAAAAACTGTTTTTT
cdr3_length: 13; v_call: TRBV5-6; d_call: .; clone_size: .; j_call: TRBJ1-5; cdr3_aa: CASSLGGQQPQHF; cdr3_nt: TGTGCCAGCAGCCTTGGTGGCCAACAGCCCCAGCATTTT
cdr3_length: 14; v_call: TRBV5-8; d_call: TRBD1; clone_size: few; j_call: TRBJ1-2; cdr3_aa: CASSLGDRGYGYTF; cdr3_nt: TGTGCCAGCAGCTTGGGGGACAGGGGGTATGGCTACACCTTC
cdr3_length: 16; v_call: TRBV14; d_call: .; clone_size: .; j_call: TRBJ1-6; cdr3_aa: CASSQMGSSYNSPLHF; cdr3_nt: TGTGCCAGCAGCCAAATGGGGAGCTCCTATAATTCACCCCTCCACTTT
cdr3_length: 11; v_call: TRBV29-1; d_call: .; clone_size: .; j_call: TRBJ2-7; cdr3_aa: CSVERGYEQYF; cdr3_nt: TGCAGCGTTGAAAGGGGCTACGAGCAGTACTTC
cdr3_length: 17; v_call: TRBV5-6; d_call: .; clone_size: few; j_call: TRBJ1-3; cdr3_aa: CASSSSLSSYSGNTIYF; cdr3_nt: TGTGCCAGCAGCTCGTCTTTGTCTTCGTACTCTGGAAACACCATATATTTT
cdr3_length: 19; v_call: TRBV19; d_call: TRBD1; clone_size: once; j_call: TRBJ1-3; cdr3_aa: CASSILPLQRGRRGNTIYF; cdr3_nt: TGTGCCAGTAGTATTCTTCCCCTACAAAGGGGGCGAAGAGGAAACACCATATATTTT
cdr3_length: 15; v_call: TRBV27; d_call: TRBD1; clone_size: .; j_call: TRBJ1-2; cdr3_aa: CASSLHQTGDYGYTF; cdr3_nt: TGTGCCAGCAGTTTACATCAGACAGGGGACTATGGCTACACCTTC
cdr3_length: 15; v_call: TRBV18; d_call: .; clone_size: .; j_call: TRBJ2-7; cdr3_aa: CASSPGQDGSYEQYF; cdr3_nt: TGTGCCAGCTCACCAGGGCAGGATGGCTCCTACGAGCAGTACTTC
cdr3_length: 13; v_call: TRBV7-2; d_call: TRBD2; clone_size: once; j_call: TRBJ2-2; cdr3_aa: CASRDRGGGELFF; cdr3_nt: TGTGCCAGCAGAGACCGGGGGGGCGGGGAGCTGTTTTTT
cdr3_length: 18; v_call: TRBV11-2; d_call: TRBD2; clone_size: .; j_call: TRBJ2-5; cdr3_aa: CASSLEWDRGGGKETQYF; cdr3_nt: TGTGCCAGCAGCTTAGAGTGGGACCGCGGCGGGGGAAAAGAGACCCAGTACTTC
cdr3_length: 14; v_call: TRBV29-1; d_call: TRBD1; clone_size: .; j_call: TRBJ1-5; cdr3_aa: CSASNGQGGQPQHF; cdr3_nt: TGCAGCGCCTCTAACGGACAGGGCGGCCAGCCCCAGCATTTT
cdr3_length: 18; v_call: TRBV4-2; d_call: .; clone_size: .; j_call: TRBJ1-1; cdr3_aa: CASSQVWTDGFANTEAFF; cdr3_nt: TGTGCCAGCAGCCAAGTTTGGACAGACGGGTTTGCCAACACTGAAGCTTTCTTT
cdr3_length: 11; v_call: TRBV2; d_call: .; clone_size: .; j_call: TRBJ2-7; cdr3_aa: CASSEKYEQYF; cdr3_nt: TGTGCCAGCAGTGAAAAGTACGAGCAGTACTTC
cdr3_length: 16; v_call: TRBV4-3; d_call: .; clone_size: .; j_call: TRBJ1-1; cdr3_aa: CASSQEPTYMNTEAFF; cdr3_nt: TGCGCCAGCAGCCAAGAACCGACATACATGAACACTGAAGCTTTCTTT
cdr3_length: 18; v_call: TRBV19; d_call: TRBD1; clone_size: .; j_call: TRBJ2-6; cdr3_aa: CASSLSGGQGSEANVLTF; cdr3_nt: TGTGCCAGTAGCCTATCCGGAGGACAGGGTAGTGAGGCCAACGTCCTGACTTTC
cdr3_length: 15; v_call: TRBV7-9; d_call: .; clone_size: .; j_call: TRBJ1-5; cdr3_aa: CASSLDLAGSQPQHF; cdr3_nt: TGTGCCAGCAGCTTGGACCTAGCCGGAAGTCAGCCCCAGCATTTT
cdr3_length: 15; v_call: TRBV11-2; d_call: TRBD2; clone_size: .; j_call: TRBJ2-7; cdr3_aa: CASSLELAGAYEQYF; cdr3_nt: TGTGCCAGCAGCTTAGAACTAGCGGGAGCCTACGAGCAGTACTTC
cdr3_length: 14; v_call: TRBV7-9; d_call: .; clone_size: few; j_call: TRBJ2-7; cdr3_aa: CASSFGGNGYEQYF; cdr3_nt: TGTGCCAGCAGCTTTGGGGGGAATGGATACGAGCAGTACTTC
cdr3_length: 16; v_call: TRBV5-1; d_call: TRBD2; clone_size: .; j_call: TRBJ2-3; cdr3_aa: CASSRTSGAVTDTQYF; cdr3_nt: TGCGCCAGCAGCCGGACTAGCGGGGCCGTTACAGATACGCAGTATTTT
cdr3_length: 14; v_call: TRBV6-6; d_call: .; clone_size: .; j_call: TRBJ2-1; cdr3_aa: CASSYSGQPNEQFF; cdr3_nt: TGTGCCAGCAGTTATTCGGGTCAACCCAATGAGCAGTTCTTC
cdr3_length: 14; v_call: TRBV5-1; d_call: TRBD1; clone_size: .; j_call: TRBJ1-6; cdr3_aa: CASSLPGGNSPLHF; cdr3_nt: TGCGCCAGCAGCTTGCCAGGGGGGAATTCACCCCTCCACTTT
cdr3_length: 10; v_call: TRBV7-9; d_call: .; clone_size: once; j_call: TRBJ2-1; cdr3_aa: CASSPDEQFF; cdr3_nt: TGTGCCAGCAGCCCCGATGAGCAGTTCTTC
cdr3_length: 17; v_call: TRBV5-6; d_call: TRBD1; clone_size: .; j_call: TRBJ1-1; cdr3_aa: CASSFRGVVRGATEAFF; cdr3_nt: TGTGCCAGCAGCTTCCGAGGGGTGGTCAGGGGGGCGACTGAAGCTTTCTTT
cdr3_length: 14; v_call: TRBV4-2; d_call: .; clone_size: .; j_call: TRBJ2-7; cdr3_aa: CASSQYPGLYEQYF; cdr3_nt: TGTGCCAGCAGCCAATACCCAGGCCTGTACGAGCAGTACTTC